The 21 T cell receptor beta chains below come from one sample, sequenced in a study of control samples from healthy donors and cancer patients. Some clones are missing from TCRdb's copy, which holds only in-frame ones; the method was immunoSEQ multiplex PCR. The repertoire holds more than 110,000 clones, with about 88% as singletons. The sample was blood. The receptors derive from a young woman in good health.

In the case of this clone: One end of the junction varies from germline; a read error may be responsible. The rearrangement links TRBV7-9 to TRBJ2-5, with 11 bases lining up with TRBD2. This CDR3 comprises 16 residues. In germline, CDR1 is SEHNR, CDR2 FQNEAQ (reference sequence). In DNA, the CDR3 is TGTGCCAGCAGCTTACTAGCGGGAGGCGGACAAGAGGCCCAGTACTTC. Amino acids: CASSLLAGGGQEAQYF.

V usage is TRBV6-1 and J usage is TRBJ1-1; D gene ambiguous. Looked up from germline, CDR1 is MNHNS and CDR2 is SASEGT. There are 14 residues in the CDR3. V gave up 2 bases and J gave up 11 bases, with 18 bases separating them. The CDR3 DNA reads as TGTGCCAGCAGTGAAACCTTCACAGAAGTAAGGGCTTTCTTT. As protein: CASSETFTEVRAFF.

The chain uses TRBV19 and TRBJ1-1, with a weak D call TRBD1 (5 bases). This CDR3 has 15 amino acids. The germline V gene encodes CDR1 LNHDA and CDR2 SQIVND (reference sequence). Trimming pared 6 bases from V and 5 bases from J, leaving 19 bases between. The CDR3 DNA reads TGTGCCAGTAGCCCCCCGGGGGGAGGGAAGACTGAAGCTTTCTTT. The encoded protein is CASSPPGGGKTEAFF.

This clone was observed once. The chain uses TRBV19 and TRBJ2-7; 8 bases align to TRBD1. V lost 4 bases and J lost 1; bases outside the gene matches: 3. CDR3 length: 14 residues. Germline lookup yields CDR1 LNHDA and CDR2 SQIVND (reference sequence). CDR3 region: CASSTGTGSYEQYF. CDR3 sequence (DNA): TGTGCCAGTAGTACAGGGACAGGATCCTACGAGCAGTACTTC.

This clone occurred once. The V call is TRBV20-1, the J call TRBJ2-1, with D uncertain. The germline CDR1 and CDR2 sequences are DFQATT and SNEGSKA (reference sequence). Trimming cost V 5 bases and J 10 bases, with 12 bases left between them. The CDR3 totals 11 residues. The CDR3 here is CSASPPPEQFF. The CDR3 nucleotides are TGCAGTGCTTCCCCTCCCCCCGAGCAGTTCTTC.

This clone occurred once. This rearrangement joins TRBV20-1 to TRBJ2-1; TRBD2 matches at 11 bases. Germline V lookup: CDR1 DFQATT, CDR2 SNEGSKA (reference sequence). Trimming took 6 bases from V and 4 from J; bases not matched to a gene: 8. This CDR3 has 15 amino acids. CDR3 sequence (DNA): TGCAGTGCCAGTGGTGGGACTAGCGGATACAATGAGCAGTTCTTC. It yields the protein CSASGGTSGYNEQFF.

V is TRBV6-2 or TRBV6-3 and J is TRBJ1-1, with a tentative D call TRBD1 (6 bases). The germline CDR1 and CDR2 sequences are MNHEY and SVGEGT. This CDR3 has 15 amino acids. V was clipped by 2 bases and J by 1 base, with 11 bases between them. The CDR3 nucleotides read TGTGCCAGCAGTTACCCGCCGGGGGCGAACACTGAAGCTTTCTTT. It codes for CASSYPPGANTEAFF.

The rearrangement links TRBV9 to TRBJ2-7, with 10 bases identical to TRBD2. With V trimmed by 6 bases and J by 3 bases, 15 bases remained unmatched. Germline V lookup: CDR1 SGDLS, CDR2 YYNGEE. The length of the CDR3 is 17 residues. For the CDR3, the DNA is TGTGCCAGCATCTCACCTAGCGGGAGCGGGGACTACTACGAGCAGTACTTC. Encoded protein: CASISPSGSGDYYEQYF.

The V call is TRBV7-3, the J call TRBJ1-1; no clear D. V was pared by 1 base and J by 3 bases, with 6 bases between. Per the germline V gene, CDR1 is SGHTA and CDR2 is FQGTGA. CDR3 size: 13 residues. In nucleotides, the CDR3 is TGTGCCAGCAGCTTAAGTATTGACACTGAAGCTTTCTTT. It encodes CASSLSIDTEAFF.

This chain uses TRBV19 with TRBJ1-2; D gene ambiguous. Trimming removed 3 bases from V and 4 bases from J, with 6 bases in between. Germline V gives CDR1 LNHDA, CDR2 SQIVND (reference sequence). This CDR3 comprises 12 residues. CDR3 nucleotides: TGTGCCAGTAGTATTCAGACCTATGGCTACACCTTC. Translated, it gives CASSIQTYGYTF.

The chain joins TRBV9 to TRBJ2-1; the D gene is possibly TRBD2 (5 bases). V gave up 0 bases and J gave up 9 bases, with 10 bases separating them. This CDR3 contains 13 residues. Germline lookup yields CDR1 SGDLS and CDR2 YYNGEE. The DNA of the CDR3 is TGTGCCAGCAGCGTAGTCTCGGGGAGTGAGCAGTTCTTC. This encodes CASSVVSGSEQFF. The full variable domain, completed using reference TRBV9 and TRBJ2-1, is DSGVTQTPKHLITATGQRVTLRCSPRSGDLSVYWYQQSLDQGLQFLIQYYNGEERAKGNILERFSAQQFPDLHSELNLSSLELGDSALYFCASSVVSGSEQFFGPGTRLTVL.

V gene TRBV7-2 combines with J gene TRBJ2-1; 8 bases match TRBD2. The V and J ends lost 2 bases and 0 bases, in that order; junction bases with no gene match: 0. The CDR3 runs to 15 residues. Germline loops: CDR1 SGHTA, CDR2 FQGNSA. Here the CDR3 DNA reads TGTGCCAGCAGCTTAAGCGGGAGCTCCTACAATGAGCAGTTCTTC. Its protein product is CASSLSGSSYNEQFF.

J is TRBJ1-1 and V is TRBV18; a possible D gene is TRBD1 (6 bases). Looked up from germline, CDR1 is KGHSH and CDR2 is LQKENI. The V and J ends lost 3 bases and 5 bases respectively, with 19 bases between them. There are 16 residues in the CDR3. CDR3 in amino acids: CASSPGRAQGGTEAFF. The CDR3 nucleotides read TGTGCCAGCTCACCCGGGCGGGCACAGGGAGGGACTGAAGCTTTCTTT.

The chain employs TRBV11-2 and TRBJ1-3; D is ambiguous. Germline loops: CDR1 SGHAT, CDR2 FQNNGV. The CDR3 spans 15 residues. With 2 bases removed from V and 1 base from J, the gap between germline ends came to 9 bases. The CDR3 DNA reads TGTGCCAGCAGCTTATATCCGGGATCTGGAAACACCATATATTTT. Amino acids: CASSLYPGSGNTIYF.

This chain links TRBV2 with TRBJ2-1, with a possible D match to TRBD2 (5 bases). This CDR3 contains 14 residues. The germline CDR1 and CDR2 sequences are SNHLY and FYNNEI. V lost 6 bases and J lost 6, with 15 bases in between. Written as DNA, the CDR3 is TGTGCCAGCAGGCCCCGTGGGAGCTTCAATGAGCAGTTCTTC. It translates to CASRPRGSFNEQFF.

V is TRBV12-3 or TRBV12-4 and J is TRBJ1-1; weak D call: TRBD1 (5 bases). V lost 5 bases, J lost 11 bases, and 18 bases lay in between. This CDR3 spans 13 amino acids. The chain's CDR3 is CASSPQIGREAFF. The DNA of the CDR3 is TGTGCCAGCAGTCCACAAATCGGCAGGGAGGCTTTCTTT.

The V call is TRBV29-1, the J call TRBJ2-4; D is undetermined. The germline CDR1 and CDR2 sequences are SQVTM and ANQGSEA. The V and J ends lost 5 bases and 0 bases respectively, with 8 bases between them. The CDR3 loop spans 13 amino acids. CDR3 in DNA: TGCAGCGTTCTAGACCTAGCCAAAAACATTCAGTACTTC. Amino acid sequence: CSVLDLAKNIQYF.

The J gene is TRBJ2-5, the V gene TRBV24-1; TRBD1 matches at 7 bases. Germline CDR1 and CDR2: KGHDR and SFDVKD. V was clipped by 1 base and J by 5 bases; unmatched bases: 6. The CDR3 extends over 15 amino acids. The CDR3 DNA is TGTGCCACCAGTGATTTAGAGACAGGGAAGGAGACCCAGTACTTC. Translated, it gives CATSDLETGKETQYF.

CDR3 bases: TGTGCCAGCAGGCAGGACAGGGGGCCTGGAAACACCATATATTTT. Translating it yields CASRQDRGPGNTIYF. The chain recombines TRBV6-5 with TRBJ1-3; 11 bases are a match to TRBD1. This CDR3 has 15 amino acids. V lost 6 bases to trimming and J lost 2 bases; unmatched junction nucleotides: 3. The germline CDR1 and CDR2 sequences are MNHEY and SVGAGI.

The chain carries TRBV7-2 and TRBJ2-2; TRBD2 matches at 14 bases. The V gene end was trimmed by 5 bases and the J gene end by 7 bases; junction bases not matched to a gene: 3. This CDR3 has 15 residues. Germline CDR1 and CDR2: SGHTA and FQGNSA. CDR3 sequence: CASSGLAGGVGELFF. The CDR3 DNA reads TGTGCCAGCAGCGGACTAGCGGGAGGCGTCGGGGAGCTGTTTTTT.

This CDR3 is CASSLATGEFYNEQFF. As DNA, the CDR3 is TGCGCCAGCAGCTTGGCCACGGGAGAGTTCTACAATGAGCAGTTCTTC. The chain carries TRBV5-1 and TRBJ2-1; possibly TRBD2 for D (6 bases). V dropped 0 bases and J dropped 3 bases, with 13 bases sitting between them. CDR3 length: 16 amino acids. Germline-derived CDR1 and CDR2 are SGHRS and YFSETQ.